The T cell receptor (beta chain) under discussion was sequenced for a study of blood T cell repertoires in COVID-19. Study details: COVID-19 samples, acute and convalescent, were from the United States, Italy and Spain. PBMCs, B-cell-depleted T cells, or T cells provided the cDNA or gDNA that made up the material.

In the original processing: Amplification of reference gene primers was used by the study to estimate nucleated cell counts. The assay was immunoSEQ multiplex PCR, and TCRdb's table has in-frame clones only and misses some. D and trimming were read from the DNA, whereas the V and J calls and clone size are those reported in that table. The sample lists fewer than 250,000 clones; approximately 86% were seen once. V was cut by 6 bases and J by 5 bases, with 16 bases left in between. Germline V gene lookup returns CDR1 SEHNR and CDR2 FQNEAQ (reference sequence). This CDR3 is 14 amino acids long. The chain couples TRBV7-9 to TRBJ2-5; maybe TRBD1 (6 bases). The receptor was derived from a man in his forties with acute or convalescent COVID-19. The source material was peripheral blood. The CDR3 coding sequence is TGTGCCAGCAGGGTGACAGGCCTAGGGGAGACCCAGTACTTC. Its translation is CASRVTGLGETQYF. The full variable domain, in which reference TRBV7-9 and TRBJ2-5 provide the parts outside the CDR3, is DTGVSQNPRHKITKRGQNVTFRCDPISEHNRLYWYRQTLGQGPEFLTYFQNEAQLEKSRLLSDRFSAERPKGSFSTLEIQRTEQGDSAMYLCASRVTGLGETQYFGPGTRLLVL.